The clone carrying this T cell receptor (beta chain) has a count of ten or more. The antigen is unknown. There were TCR beta CDR3 regions amplified from RNA transcripts. TCR CDR3 regions were first amplified by RT-PCR with HTBI primers. From the multiplex PCR reads, TCRdb called clonotypes with MiXCR, one entry per CDR3 protein. This sample yields almost 600,000 distinct CDR3 sequences, of which 35% to 55% are seen a single time; more than 7.5% belongs to the top ten. Patients aged 18 to 65 had newly diagnosed hyperthyroidism of under 2 months' duration. The length of the CDR3 is 15 residues. Germline V CDR1 and CDR2: SGDLS, YYNGEE. With V trimmed by 4 bases and J by 5 bases, 7 bases remained unmatched. This sample is drawn from a study of T cells in Graves' hyperthyroidism and ophthalmopathy. Broader study findings: The model foresaw ophthalmopathy a median around 6.8 months prior to onset. Most thyroid clonotypes with frequency above 0.001 were detected in blood.

Sequences were obtained from peripheral blood or thyroid tissue (not recorded which). The clonotype was recovered from a woman aged 18-30 years with Graves' hyperthyroidism. The rearrangement joins TRBV9 to TRBJ2-5; 11 bases map to TRBD1. The CDR3 spells CASSLTGTGGETQYF. CDR3 in DNA: TGTGCCAGCAGCCTGACCGGGACAGGGGGGGAGACCCAGTACTTC. Filled out from reference TRBV9 and TRBJ2-5, the complete variable domain reads DSGVTQTPKHLITATGQRVTLRCSPRSGDLSVYWYQQSLDQGLQFLIQYYNGEERAKGNILERFSAQQFPDLHSELNLSSLELGDSALYFCASSLTGTGGETQYFGPGTRLLVL.